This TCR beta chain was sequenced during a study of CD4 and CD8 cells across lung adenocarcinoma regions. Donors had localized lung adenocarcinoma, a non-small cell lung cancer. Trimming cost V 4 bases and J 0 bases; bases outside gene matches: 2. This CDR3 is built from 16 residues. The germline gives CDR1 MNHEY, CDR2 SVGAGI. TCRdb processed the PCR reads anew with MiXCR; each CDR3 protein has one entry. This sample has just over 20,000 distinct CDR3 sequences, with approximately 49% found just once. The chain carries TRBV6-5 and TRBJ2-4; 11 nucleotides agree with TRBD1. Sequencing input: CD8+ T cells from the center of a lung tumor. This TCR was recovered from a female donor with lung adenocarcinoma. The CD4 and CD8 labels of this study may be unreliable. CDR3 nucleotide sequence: TGTGCCAGCAGTTGGGACAGGGGGGCAGCCAAAAACATTCAGTACTTC. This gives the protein CASSWDRGAAKNIQYF.